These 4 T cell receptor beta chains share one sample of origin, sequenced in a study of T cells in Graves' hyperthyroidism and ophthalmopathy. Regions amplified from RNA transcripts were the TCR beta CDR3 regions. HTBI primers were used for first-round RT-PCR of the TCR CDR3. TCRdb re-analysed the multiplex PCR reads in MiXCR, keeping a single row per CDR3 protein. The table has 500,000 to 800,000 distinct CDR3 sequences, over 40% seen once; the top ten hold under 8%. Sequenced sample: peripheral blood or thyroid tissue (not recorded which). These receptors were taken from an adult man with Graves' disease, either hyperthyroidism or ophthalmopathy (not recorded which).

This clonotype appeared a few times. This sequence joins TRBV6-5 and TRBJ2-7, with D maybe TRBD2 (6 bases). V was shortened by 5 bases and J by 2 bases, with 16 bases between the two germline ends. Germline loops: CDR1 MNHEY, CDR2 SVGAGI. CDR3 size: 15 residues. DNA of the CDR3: TGTGCCAGCAGTCCAGCCGGGACTCAGACCTACGAGCAGTACTTC. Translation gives CASSPAGTQTYEQYF.

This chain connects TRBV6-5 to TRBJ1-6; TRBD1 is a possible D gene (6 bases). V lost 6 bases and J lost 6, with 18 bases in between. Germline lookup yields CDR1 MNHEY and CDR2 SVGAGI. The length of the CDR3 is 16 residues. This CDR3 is CASSSPMGGRNSPLHF. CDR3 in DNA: TGTGCCAGCAGCTCACCTATGGGGGGCCGTAATTCACCCCTCCACTTT.

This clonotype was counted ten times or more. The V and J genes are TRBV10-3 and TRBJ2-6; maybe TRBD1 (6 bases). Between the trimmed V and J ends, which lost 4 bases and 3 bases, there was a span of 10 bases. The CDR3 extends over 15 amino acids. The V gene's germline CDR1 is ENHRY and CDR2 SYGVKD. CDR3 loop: CAISGDRFGANVLTF. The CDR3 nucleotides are TGTGCCATCAGTGGTGACAGGTTTGGGGCCAACGTCCTGACTTTC.

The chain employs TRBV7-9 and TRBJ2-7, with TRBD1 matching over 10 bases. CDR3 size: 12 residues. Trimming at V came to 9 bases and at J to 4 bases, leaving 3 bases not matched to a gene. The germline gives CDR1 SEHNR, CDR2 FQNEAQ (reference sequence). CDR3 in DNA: TGTGCCAGTACGGGACAGGGGTACGAGCAGTACTTC. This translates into CASTGQGYEQYF.